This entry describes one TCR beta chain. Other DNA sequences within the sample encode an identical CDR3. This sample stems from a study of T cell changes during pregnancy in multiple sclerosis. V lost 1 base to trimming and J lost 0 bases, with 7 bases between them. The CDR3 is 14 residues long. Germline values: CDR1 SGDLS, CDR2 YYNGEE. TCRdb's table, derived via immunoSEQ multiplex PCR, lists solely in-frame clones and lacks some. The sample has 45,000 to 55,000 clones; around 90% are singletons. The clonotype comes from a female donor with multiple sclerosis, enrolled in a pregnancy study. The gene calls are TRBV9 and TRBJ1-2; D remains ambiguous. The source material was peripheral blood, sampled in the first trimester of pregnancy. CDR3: CASSVTGANYGYTF. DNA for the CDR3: TGTGCCAGCAGCGTAACCGGGGCTAACTATGGCTACACCTTC.